The clone carrying this T cell receptor beta chain appeared many times. Its specificity is unknown. This entry is derived from a study of naive and memory T cell subsets. General study points: RNA-based TCR counts may shift with T cell activation and differentiation. Possibly reflecting memory cells re-expressing CD45RA, a few larger clonotypes occurred in naive repertoires, especially CD8. Over 95% of naive TCR sequences appeared only once after error correction, unlike memory subsets.

The CDR3 contains 14 residues. Trimming stripped 7 bases from V and 4 bases from J, with 14 bases between. The germline gives CDR1 MDHEN, CDR2 SYDVKM. The beta constant-region primer was an equimolar mix of two oligonucleotides covering TRBC1 and TRBC2. The ligated cDNA underwent four PCR rounds using SP2 and nested alpha and beta constant-region primers. A single record per CDR3 protein comes from TCRdb applying MiXCR to the UMI-ligation and nested PCR reads. The table includes over 110,000 distinct CDR3 sequences, approximately 20% detected once. Cells stained for CD3, CD4, CD8, CD45RA and CD27 were sorted into four subsets.

Material for sequencing was naive CD8+ T cells from blood. This chain joins TRBV28 and TRBJ1-5, with D perhaps matching TRBD1 (6 bases). This receptor was taken from a human donor in good health. Here the CDR3 reads CASKFGTPNQPQHF. CDR3 DNA: TGTGCCAGCAAATTCGGGACACCGAATCAGCCCCAGCATTTT.